Listed here are 29 T cell receptor beta chains from one sample, sequenced in a study of blood T cell repertoires in COVID-19. Here immunoSEQ multiplex PCR was the method, and the copy in TCRdb shows in-frame clones only, minus some. The sample yields under 350,000 clones, 65% to 90% seen once. The sample taken for sequencing was peripheral blood. The origin of the receptors is a human donor in a cohort sampled during active COVID-19.

This sequence joins TRBV25-1 and TRBJ2-5; 10 bases match TRBD1. With 5 bases clipped from V and 2 bases from J, the junction kept 8 bases outside the gene matches. Germline V CDR1 and CDR2: MGHDK, SYGVNS. The CDR3 has 16 residues. CDR3 sequence (DNA): TGTGCCAGCAGTCGGGGACAGGGGTTCGGGCAAGAGACCCAGTACTTC. Its protein product is CASSRGQGFGQETQYF.

This clone was seen just once. This sequence joins TRBV2 and TRBJ2-7; maybe TRBD1 (5 bases). In germline, CDR1 is SNHLY, CDR2 FYNNEI. CDR3 size: 15 residues. V was trimmed by 3 bases and J by 6 bases, leaving 18 bases between them. CDR3 residues: CASSEGLQFRREQYF. CDR3 sequence (DNA): TGTGCCAGCAGTGAGGGGCTGCAGTTTCGACGCGAGCAGTACTTC.

This clone was found once. The chain is built from TRBV15 and TRBJ1-3, with TRBD1 matching 9 bases. CDR3 length: 15 residues. Trimming at V came to 7 bases and at J to 2 bases, leaving 6 bases not matched to a gene. In germline, CDR1 is LNHNV, CDR2 YYDKDF (reference sequence). The chain's CDR3 is CATTTQGAAGNTIYF. The CDR3 bases are TGTGCCACCACCACACAGGGGGCAGCTGGAAACACCATATATTTT.

In this sample, this clone turned up once. The chain uses TRBV15 and TRBJ2-2; D perhaps matches TRBD2 (5 bases). This CDR3 spans 17 amino acids. V was cut by 1 base and J by 5 bases, with 17 bases left in between. Germline assignment: CDR1 LNHNV and CDR2 YYDKDF (reference sequence). CDR3: CATSRVKRATETGELFF. CDR3 in DNA: TGTGCCACCAGCAGAGTTAAGAGGGCTACAGAAACCGGGGAGCTGTTTTTT.

The chain is built from TRBV3-1 (or the pseudogene TRBV3-2) and TRBJ1-6; D is unclear. The CDR3 has 15 residues. CDR1 LGHDT and CDR2 YNNKEL come from the germline V gene (reference sequence). V was clipped by 6 bases and J by 0 bases, with 9 bases between them. The CDR3: CASRFGGSYNSPLHF. The CDR3 bases are TGTGCCAGCAGGTTCGGAGGCTCCTATAATTCACCCCTCCACTTT.

This chain uses TRBV9 with TRBJ1-1, with 8 bases lining up with TRBD1. The V and J ends lost 6 bases and 1 base, in that order; junction bases with no gene match: 5. Germline CDR1 and CDR2: SGDLS and YYNGEE. The CDR3 has 14 amino acids. The CDR3 bases are TGTGCCAGCACCACCGGGACAGGGAACACTGAAGCTTTCTTT. Translation: CASTTGTGNTEAFF.

The V and J genes are TRBV10-3 and TRBJ2-2, with D maybe TRBD2 (8 bases). The germline V and J ends were trimmed by 10 bases and 0 bases, with 21 bases remaining between them. This CDR3 is built from 17 residues. In germline, CDR1 is ENHRY, CDR2 SYGVKD. The CDR3 region is CASQRGRDSSNTGELFF. For the CDR3, the DNA is TGTGCCAGCCAGCGGGGGAGGGACAGCTCGAACACCGGGGAGCTGTTTTTT.

The V call is TRBV19, the J call TRBJ1-1; 7 bases are shared with TRBD1. J lost 0 bases, V lost 4 bases, and 5 bases had no gene match. Germline V gives CDR1 LNHDA, CDR2 SQIVND (reference sequence). The CDR3 runs to 15 residues. The CDR3 spells CASSRDSLVNTEAFF. The CDR3 DNA reads TGTGCCAGTAGTAGGGACAGCCTCGTGAACACTGAAGCTTTCTTT.

The chain combines TRBV6-5 with TRBJ1-2; 8 bases are a match to TRBD1. Germline trimming cut 0 bases from V and 2 bases from J; bases unmatched to any gene: 5. The CDR3 has 16 amino acids. The germline V gene has CDR1 MNHEY and CDR2 SVGAGI. CDR3 DNA sequence: TGTGCCAGCAGTTACTCGGACAGGGTGAAAAACTATGGCTACACCTTC. It specifies CASSYSDRVKNYGYTF.

This chain uses TRBV29-1 with TRBJ1-1, with TRBD1 as a possible D gene (6 bases). Trimming pared 7 bases from V and 1 base from J, leaving 10 bases between. This CDR3 has 12 residues. Per the germline V gene, CDR1 is SQVTM and CDR2 is ANQGSEA. The CDR3 here is CSAGQRNTEAFF. CDR3 in DNA: TGCAGCGCCGGACAGCGGAACACTGAAGCTTTCTTT.

The DNA of the CDR3 is TGTGCCGCCGGAGGAGTGGGGAACAATGGCTACACCTTC. It translates to CAAGGVGNNGYTF. The chain uses TRBV6-5 and TRBJ1-2, with D unresolved. This CDR3 spans 13 amino acids. Per germline, CDR1 MNHEY and CDR2 SVGAGI. Trimming took 11 bases from V and 6 from J, leaving 19 bases between them.

The genes are TRBV12-5 and TRBJ2-3; the match to TRBD1 covers 9 bases. The V and J ends lost 0 bases and 0 bases, in that order; junction bases with no gene match: 4. The CDR3 covers 17 residues. The germline CDR1 and CDR2 sequences are LGHNT and FRNRAP. The CDR3 DNA reads TGTGCTAGTGGTTTGGTATGGGACAGGGATAGCACAGATACGCAGTATTTT. It codes for CASGLVWDRDSTDTQYF.

Only a few counts were recorded for this clone. V usage is TRBV7-9 and J usage is TRBJ2-5; D is perhaps TRBD2 (5 bases). The CDR3 loop spans 17 amino acids. CDR1 and CDR2 from the germline V gene are SEHNR and FQNEAQ (reference sequence). V lost 5 bases and J lost 2, with 21 bases in between. CDR3 loop: CASSRRTLAILQETQYF. CDR3 nucleotides: TGTGCCAGCAGCCGACGGACTTTAGCAATCCTTCAAGAGACCCAGTACTTC.

CDR3 in amino acids: CASSWDRGSEQYF. The CDR3 nucleotides read TGTGCCAGCAGTTGGGACAGGGGGTCCGAGCAGTACTTC. The chain combines TRBV12-3 or TRBV12-4 with TRBJ2-7; TRBD1 aligns across 11 bases. With V trimmed by 4 bases and J by 6 bases, 2 bases remained unmatched. The CDR3 contains 13 residues.

The rearrangement joins TRBV10-2 to TRBJ2-2; possibly TRBD1 for D (5 bases). Germline CDR1 is WSHSY and CDR2 is SAAADI. V shed 8 bases and J shed 5 bases, with 12 bases lying between them. The CDR3 is 13 residues long. CDR3 nucleotide sequence: TGCGCCAGCGCGGCAGGGAATACCGGGGAGCTGTTTTTT. Its translation is CASAAGNTGELFF.

This chain connects TRBV24-1 to TRBJ2-7; no definite D call. V lost 4 bases to trimming and J lost 4 bases, with 4 bases between them. The CDR3 has 11 residues. Germline loops: CDR1 KGHDR, CDR2 SFDVKD. The CDR3 here is CATSDRYEQYF. The DNA for the CDR3 is TGTGCCACCAGTGACAGATACGAGCAGTACTTC.

This chain uses TRBV7-2 with TRBJ2-1; 10 bases are shared with TRBD2. The CDR3 runs 15 residues. Germline CDR1 SGHTA, CDR2 FQGNSA. The J segment lost 8 bases and the V segment lost 2 bases, leaving 6 bases of the junction unmatched. Here the CDR3 reads CASSLSGGVGHEQFF. The CDR3 DNA follows: TGTGCCAGCAGCTTAAGCGGGGGGGTCGGTCATGAGCAGTTCTTC.

The gene calls are TRBV12-5 and TRBJ2-3; TRBD2 aligns across 10 bases. The CDR3 runs to 20 residues. V shed 1 base and J 2 bases; nucleotides not matched to a gene: 15. Germline loops: CDR1 LGHNT, CDR2 FRNRAP. CDR3 protein: CASGLAPKGSGGESTDTQYF. Written as DNA, the CDR3 is TGTGCTAGTGGTTTGGCACCCAAAGGGAGCGGGGGGGAATCCACAGATACGCAGTATTTT. Full variable domain (rest looked up from reference TRBV12-5 and TRBJ2-3): DARVTQTPRHKVTEMGQEVTMRCQPILGHNTVFWYRQTMMQGLELLAYFRNRAPLDDSGMPKDRFSAEMPDATLATLKIQPSEPRDSAVYFCASGLAPKGSGGESTDTQYFGPGTRLTVL.

The V gene is TRBV5-6, the J gene TRBJ1-1; D is perhaps TRBD1 (6 bases). Germline lookup yields CDR1 SGHDT and CDR2 YYEEEE. This CDR3 contains 12 residues. Trimming shortened V by 0 bases and J by 11 bases, and 11 bases separated the two germline ends. CDR3 nucleotide sequence: TGTGCCAGCAGCTTGGAGGGGGAGTCTGCTTTCTTT. Its protein product is CASSLEGESAFF.

The rearrangement links TRBV9 to TRBJ2-7, with D maybe TRBD1 (6 bases). V lost 8 bases and J 7 bases, leaving 13 bases between the germline ends. The germline CDR1 and CDR2 sequences are SGDLS and YYNGEE. This CDR3 region has 11 residues. The CDR3 here is CARNVQGEQYF. The DNA for the CDR3 is TGTGCCAGAAACGTTCAGGGGGAGCAGTACTTC.

The chain links TRBV6-4 to TRBJ1-2; possibly TRBD1 for D (5 bases). Deletions cut 6 bases from V and 7 bases from J, with 18 bases between. The CDR3 covers 14 residues. CDR1 is MRHNA and CDR2 is SNTAGT in the germline V gene. CDR3 nucleotides: TGTGCCAGCAGACGGGACTCCTATTGGGGTGGCTACACCTTC. Its translation is CASRRDSYWGGYTF.

Here the CDR3 reads CASSPTRQAYGYTF. Written as DNA, the CDR3 is TGTGCCAGCTCACCAACCAGGCAGGCATATGGCTACACCTTC. This sequence joins TRBV18 and TRBJ1-2; D remains ambiguous. The CDR3 is 14 amino acids. Germline CDR1 is KGHSH and CDR2 is LQKENI. V lost 2 bases and J lost 5, with 12 bases in between.

The chain couples TRBV7-9 to TRBJ1-1; D is undetermined. From germline, CDR1 is SEHNR and CDR2 FQNEAQ (reference sequence). This CDR3 comprises 15 residues. V was shortened by 0 bases and J by 4 bases, with 12 bases between the two germline ends. CDR3 sequence: CASSLATSSGTEAFF. DNA for the CDR3: TGTGCCAGCAGCTTAGCAACCTCGAGCGGCACTGAAGCTTTCTTT. Combining the CDR3 with reference TRBV7-9 and TRBJ1-1 gives the whole variable domain DTGVSQNPRHKITKRGQNVTFRCDPISEHNRLYWYRQTLGQGPEFLTYFQNEAQLEKSRLLSDRFSAERPKGSFSTLEIQRTEQGDSAMYLCASSLATSSGTEAFFGQGTRLTVV.

DNA of the CDR3: TGTGCCAGCAGCGTAGCCGGCGGGGGGGCTTCCTACAATGAGCAGTTCTTC. Amino acid sequence: CASSVAGGGASYNEQFF. The chain couples TRBV9 to TRBJ2-1, with 9 bases aligning to TRBD2. The V and J ends lost 0 bases and 1 base, in that order; junction bases with no gene match: 5. CDR1 SGDLS and CDR2 YYNGEE come from the germline V gene. The CDR3 spans 17 residues.

The chain has TRBV19 and TRBJ1-5; perhaps TRBD1 as D (5 bases). Germline V lookup: CDR1 LNHDA, CDR2 SQIVND (reference sequence). This CDR3 is 16 amino acids long. V was clipped by 7 bases and J by 2 bases, with 18 bases between them. CDR3 loop: CASTNQAGGGNQPQHF. CDR3 sequence (DNA): TGTGCCAGTACTAACCAAGCGGGGGGAGGCAATCAGCCCCAGCATTTT.

This chain joins TRBV18 and TRBJ2-3, with a possible D match to TRBD2 (5 bases). V lost 3 bases and J 5 bases, leaving 12 bases between the germline ends. The germline gives CDR1 KGHSH, CDR2 LQKENI. The CDR3 length is 14 residues. The CDR3 loop reads CASSPDGDIDTQYF. The CDR3, as DNA: TGTGCCAGCTCACCGGACGGGGATATAGATACGCAGTATTTT.

This chain links TRBV2 with TRBJ2-3, with D maybe TRBD1 (5 bases). The CDR3 has 15 amino acids. V lost 2 bases to trimming and J lost 0 bases, with 9 bases between them. Germline V gives CDR1 SNHLY, CDR2 FYNNEI. CDR3 loop: CASSEQGWSTDTQYF. The CDR3 region has the DNA TGTGCCAGCAGTGAACAGGGATGGAGCACAGATACGCAGTATTTT.

This rearrangement joins TRBV10-3 to TRBJ1-2; TRBD1 agrees at 9 bases. V lost 5 bases and J lost 2; bases outside the gene matches: 3. Germline V CDR1 and CDR2: ENHRY, SYGVKD. The CDR3 spans 14 residues. As DNA, the CDR3 is TGTGCCATCAGTCCGACAGGGGGAAACTATGGCTACACCTTC. Its translation is CAISPTGGNYGYTF.

The V gene is TRBV12-3 or TRBV12-4, the J gene TRBJ2-3; D perhaps matches TRBD2 (6 bases). This CDR3 is 13 amino acids long. The V and J ends lost 6 bases and 4 bases respectively, with 11 bases between them. The CDR3 spells CASRRRDSDTQYF. The CDR3 bases are TGTGCCAGCAGGAGACGGGACTCAGATACGCAGTATTTT.